The source of this T cell receptor beta chain is a study of identical twins listed by TCRdb under 2016. Some background on the complete study: To test whether fetal clonotypes persist, the study used deep sequencing on TCR alpha and beta repertoires from monozygotic twins, unrelated adults of various ages, and cord blood. To rule out contamination, replicate twin experiments were performed at different times with different library preparation protocols. Overall results and qualifications from the work: Because the same donors could not be followed over many years, the conclusions relied on cross-sectional statistical analysis. In monozygotic twins, out-of-frame TCR alpha sharing was systematically underestimated by recombination models, although the models agreed with sharing between unrelated individuals. Compared with coincidental sharing between unrelated individuals, an excess of low generation-probability sequences was observed among out-of-frame TCR alpha sequences shared between twins. A weaker excess of twin sharing was found in beta out-of-frame sequences because the signal-to-noise ratio was lowered by fewer shared sequences. Invariant T cells such as MAIT and iNKT could partly confound zero-insertion analyses, though diverse VJ usage argued against this for most clonotypes. Abundant cord blood beta clonotypes carried fewer insertions; young adult naive repertoires showed a weaker similar trend, while memory repertoires showed none.

This clonotype was found a few times. What this receptor recognizes is not known. It has no much larger one-base neighbor in the sample; base qualities were not kept. From a lookup of the germline V gene, CDR1 and CDR2 are SGHTA and FQGNSA. The CDR3 contains 15 residues, cysteine and phenylalanine counted. CDR3 DNA only is kept here, 45 bases in frame from base 1. V is reduced by 1 base and J by 0 bases, leaving a spacing of 6 bases between them. Only healthy Caucasian donors were included. The twin cohort comprised three pairs of female monozygotic twins, all aged roughly 18 to 30 years. Peripheral blood mononuclear cells were the source from which RNA for the TCR libraries was isolated. To prepare the library, 5' RACE was applied. Sequencing used an Illumina HiSeq 2000. Template switching introduced a universal primer binding site; the final cDNA contained a unique molecular identifier, enabling accurate counting of TCR cDNA molecules. Specific primers in the conserved constant-segment region were used to synthesize first-strand cDNA for the TCR alpha and beta chains. Each cDNA library was double barcoded, with a SMART-Mk sample barcode plus Illumina barcodes, to control for contamination. TruSeq adapter sequences along with Illumina sample barcodes were introduced in two successive PCR steps. The Illumina HiSeq platform was used with custom primers to sequence TCR alpha and beta cDNA libraries. The original methods were these. MiGEC processed the raw reads to extract unique molecular identifiers, while MiXCR was used to determine the CDR3 positions. For each individual, recombination models were inferred using an EM algorithm with the repgenHMM and IGoR tools. The analysis of shared clonotypes was done with the tcR package in R, with sharing normalized by the product of cloneset sizes. To study raw recombination without the effects of thymic and clonal selection, out-of-frame nonproductive sequences were analyzed. TCRdb reanalyzed the raw reads on its own, using fastp at Q25 for trimming and MiXCR for clone calling, and kept in-frame beta chains. Rows with a matching CDR3 protein are joined into one entry that keeps the most common DNA and genes. The V and J calls were not made by the authors but by TCRdb's processing. The sample data list hundreds of thousands of distinct CDR3 sequences, and approximately 21% of these were observed just once. The biggest ten clones account for over 4% of the sample.

The same specimen was also included in a second study, on T cells expressing NK-cell markers. Drawing on the second study: Three sorted T-cell subsets (CD3+CD56+NKG2C+, CD3+CD56+NKG2C- and CD3+CD56-NKG2C+) from several donors had their TCR beta-chain repertoires profiled. Among the eight sequenced donors, seven were HCMV-seropositive and one was HCMV-seronegative. In several experiments an anti-gammadeltaTCR antibody was added to restrict sorting to alphabetaTCR-expressing T cells. In six or seven donors, the dominant CD3+CD56+NKG2C+ clonotypes ranked among the top 10 CD8+ clonotypes, making up about 1.0-7.5% of CD8+ T cells. Those dominant clonotypes were again the most abundant among CD3+CD56-NKG2C+ cells in several donors, at about 25-65%. It remained unclear whether the expanded NKG2C-expressing T cell clones were specific for HCMV antigens. All eight donors whose samples were sequenced were randomly selected healthy volunteers, three of them men and five women. HCMV serostatus was determined by detecting HCMV-specific IgG in serum with a commercial ELISA kit. For more than five donors, bulk peripheral blood T-cell repertoires were also sequenced from unsorted PBMC. MIGEC was used to demultiplex reads and group the reads by UMI, and MiTCR was used to assemble and quantify clonotypes. To exclude erroneous sequences, any TCR cDNA sequence not supported by at least two reads was discarded. The tcR package was used for downstream repertoire analysis, and clonotypes were matched between fractions using CDR3 nucleotide sequence together with V segment. Antigen specificity was annotated against VDJdb with VDJmatch, allowing one amino acid substitution in CDR3.

The sample comprised PBMCs. This clonotype originated in a woman under 30 in good health. The rearrangement combines TRBV7-2 with TRBJ2-2; the D gene lacks a confident call. This receptor has the CDR3 CASSLGVANTGELFF. The bases are TGTGCCAGCAGCTTAGGTGTGGCGAACACCGGGGAGCTGTTTTTT.